This entry concerns a single TCR beta chain. This clonotype was detected many times. The antigen this receptor binds is unknown. Base qualities were left out, and no much larger clone turns up one base away. This entry is derived from a study of T-cell memory formation after mild COVID-19 (dated by TCRdb to the early 2020s). Describing the broader study: TCR sequence clusters from the two donors were largely donor specific. Longitudinal TCRalpha and TCRbeta repertoire sequencing tracked T-cell clones expanding and contracting after mild COVID-19 in two donors. Two young, previously healthy adult volunteers made up the cohort, one male and one female. Study-wide findings and limitations: Clones contracting from day 15 to 85 had balanced CD4/CD8 phenotypes, while a second wave expanding from day 15 to 37 was biased towards CD4+. SARS-CoV-2 specificity of the second-wave clones peaking on day 37 was not confirmed. Some responding clones were found in pre-infection memory, which suggests that pre-existing cross-reactive memory T cells took part in the SARS-CoV-2 response. Contracting CD4+ clones were located mainly in the CM and EM memory subsets, whereas CD8+ clones were found to be enriched in EMRA. The study included only a couple of mild cases, and larger cohorts that include severe cases with pre-infection samples were judged to be necessary.

Ficoll-Paque density gradient centrifugation was the method used to isolate PBMCs. Trimming costs V 4 bases and J 2 bases, and their ends lie 12 bases apart. There are 14 amino acids in the CDR3, from cysteine to valine inclusive. Here the CDR3 DNA is all that survives: 42 bases in frame from base 1. The sequencer listed for this sample is Illumina NovaSeq 6000. TCRalpha and TCRbeta cDNA libraries were constructed by 5'RACE with constant-segment primers, with sample barcodes and unique molecular identifiers being introduced. RNA was extracted from every sample with Trizol reagent. Amplification of the libraries took two PCR steps, and the second step added a second sample barcode plus Illumina TruSeq adapters. Sequencing of the libraries was done on an Illumina NovaSeq, producing 2 x 150 bp paired-end reads. Regarding the original processing steps: The reads were demultiplexed and collapsed into UMI-guided consensus sequences using migec v1.2.7. Using mixcr v2.1.11, the UMI consensuses were aligned to TRA and TRB V and J templates and assembled into clonotypes. Clonotypes were classified as expanded or contracted when called significant by both edgeR and NoisET, with noise models trained on biological replicates. edgeR calls used a false discovery rate-adjusted p below 0.01 and a log2 fold-change threshold of 1. As an exploratory analysis of dynamics, max-normalized trajectories of the 1000 most abundant clonotypes were examined with PCA combined with hierarchical clustering. Each responding clone was given a CD4 or CD8 phenotype based on the CD4+ and CD8+ repertoires, which had been sequenced separately. Using fastp at Q25 and MiXCR, TCRdb reprocessed the public reads and kept productive beta chains. Records with the same CDR3 protein are collapsed into one entry carrying the most frequent genes and DNA. The V and J calls follow TCRdb's processing rather than the paper's. The sample table holds tens of thousands of distinct CDR3 sequences, of which around 13% were seen once. The ten largest make up approximately 41% of the sample.

The specimen sequenced was PBMCs or a T cell subset sorted from them (not recorded which). This TCR derives from a man between 18 and 29 years old who had mild COVID-19 (a few samples of this study predate the infection). The sample titles of this study are shuffled in the database, so cell type and time point are left out; the donor was told from shared clones. This receptor chain uses TRBV12-3 or TRBV12-4 and TRBJ2-7; 7 matching bases give a weak D call of TRBD1. The DNA is as follows: TGTGCCAGCAGTTCGGGGGACAGTCCCTACGAGCAGTACGTC. Its protein reads: CASSSGDSPYEQYV.